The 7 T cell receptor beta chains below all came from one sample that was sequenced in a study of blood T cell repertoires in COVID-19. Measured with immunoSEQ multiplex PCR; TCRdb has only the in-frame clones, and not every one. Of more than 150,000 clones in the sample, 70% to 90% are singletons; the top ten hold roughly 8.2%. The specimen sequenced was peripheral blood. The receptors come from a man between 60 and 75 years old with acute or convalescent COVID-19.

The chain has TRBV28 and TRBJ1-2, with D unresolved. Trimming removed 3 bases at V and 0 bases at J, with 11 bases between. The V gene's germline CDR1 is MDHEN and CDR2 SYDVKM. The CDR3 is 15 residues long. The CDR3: CASSLSGGPNYGYTF. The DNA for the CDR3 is TGTGCCAGCAGTTTGAGCGGCGGCCCTAACTATGGCTACACCTTC.

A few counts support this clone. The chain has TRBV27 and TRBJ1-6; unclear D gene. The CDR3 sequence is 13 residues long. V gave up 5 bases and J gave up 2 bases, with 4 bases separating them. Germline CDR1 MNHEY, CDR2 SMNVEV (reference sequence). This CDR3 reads CASSPTYNSPLHF. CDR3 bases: TGTGCCAGCAGTCCCACCTATAATTCACCCCTCCACTTT.

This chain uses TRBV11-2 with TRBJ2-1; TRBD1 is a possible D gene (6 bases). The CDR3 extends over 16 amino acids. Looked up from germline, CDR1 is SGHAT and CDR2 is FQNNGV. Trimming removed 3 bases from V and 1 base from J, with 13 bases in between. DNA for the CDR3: TGTGCCAGCAGCTTCGGGCAGGGGTTATCCTACAATGAGCAGTTCTTC. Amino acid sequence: CASSFGQGLSYNEQFF.

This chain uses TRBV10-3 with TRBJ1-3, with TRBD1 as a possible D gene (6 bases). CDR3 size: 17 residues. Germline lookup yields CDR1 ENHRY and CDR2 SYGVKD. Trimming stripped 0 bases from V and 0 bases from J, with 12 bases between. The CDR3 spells CAISESNIGGSGNTIYF. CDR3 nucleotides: TGTGCCATCAGTGAGTCGAATATAGGGGGCTCTGGAAACACCATATATTTT.

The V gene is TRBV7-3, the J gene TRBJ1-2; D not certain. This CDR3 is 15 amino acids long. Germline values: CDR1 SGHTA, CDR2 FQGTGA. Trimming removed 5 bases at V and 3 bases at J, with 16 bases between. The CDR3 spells CASSRTGRGDYGYTF. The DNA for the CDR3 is TGTGCCAGCAGCCGCACTGGCCGGGGAGACTATGGCTACACCTTC.

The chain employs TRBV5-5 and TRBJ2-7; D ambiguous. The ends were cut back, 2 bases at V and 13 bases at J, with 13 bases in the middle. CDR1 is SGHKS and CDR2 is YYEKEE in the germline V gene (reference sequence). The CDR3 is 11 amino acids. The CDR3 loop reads CASSFSGLHYF. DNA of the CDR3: TGTGCCAGCAGCTTCAGTGGGCTCCATTACTTC.

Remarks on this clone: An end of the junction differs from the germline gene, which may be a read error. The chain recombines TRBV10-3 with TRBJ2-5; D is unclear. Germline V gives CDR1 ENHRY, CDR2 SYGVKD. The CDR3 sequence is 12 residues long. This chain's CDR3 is CAISDHQETQYF. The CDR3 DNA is TGTGCCATCAGTGACCACCAGGAGACCCAGTACTTC.